Listed here are 17 T cell receptor beta chains from one sample, sequenced in a study of cytomegalovirus exposure and HLA in healthy donors. The PCR was carried out with 60 Vbeta primers and 13 Jbeta primers. TCRdb keeps only in-frame clones here, not all; method: immunoSEQ multiplex PCR. The sample has around 150,000 clones, more than 60% seen once. Sequencing input: PBMCs. The receptors shown here come from a man aged 35 to 55 in good health and CMV-seronegative.

The chain recombines TRBV5-1 with TRBJ1-1; tentative D call: TRBD1 (6 bases). Germline CDR1 and CDR2: SGHRS and YFSETQ. Trimming left V 7 bases short and J 1 base short, with 17 bases between. This CDR3 region has 15 residues. The CDR3 coding sequence is TGCGCCAGCGGAGAACAAGACAGGACGAACACTGAAGCTTTCTTT. It translates to CASGEQDRTNTEAFF.

This clone came up a few times. The gene calls are TRBV4-2 and TRBJ2-7; 11 nucleotides line up with TRBD2. V shed 3 bases and J 7 bases; nucleotides not matched to a gene: 11. This CDR3 has 16 residues. Germline assignment: CDR1 LGHNA and CDR2 YNFKEQ. The CDR3 DNA reads TGTGCCAGCAGCCATACCCTAGCGGGGGGCCGGGGGGAGCAGTACTTC. Translated, it gives CASSHTLAGGRGEQYF.

The chain combines TRBV11-3 with TRBJ2-5; TRBD1 matches at 8 bases. From germline, CDR1 is SGHNT and CDR2 YENEEA. The V segment lost 2 bases and the J segment 5 bases; nucleotides outside the gene matches: 10. This CDR3 has 16 residues. The CDR3 nucleotides are TGTGCCAGCAGCTTATCGACAGGGGCCGCCCGGGAGACCCAGTACTTC. Its translation is CASSLSTGAARETQYF.

The V gene is TRBV18, the J gene TRBJ2-3; the D gene is possibly TRBD1 (6 bases). Between the trimmed V and J ends, which lost 4 bases and 9 bases, there was a span of 14 bases. The CDR3 is made up of 13 amino acids. Germline values: CDR1 KGHSH, CDR2 LQKENI. The CDR3 loop reads CASSLETRGTQYF. CDR3 nucleotides: TGTGCCAGCTCACTAGAGACCAGGGGAACGCAGTATTTT.

This chain joins TRBV29-1 and TRBJ1-1; possibly TRBD1 for D (6 bases). The CDR3 contains 12 residues. Germline CDR1 and CDR2: SQVTM and ANQGSEA. Trimming removed 7 bases from V and 5 bases from J, with 14 bases in between. The CDR3, as DNA: TGCAGCGCTTCGGACAGAAGAACTGAAGCTTTCTTT. It encodes CSASDRRTEAFF.

This clone was seen once. The chain carries TRBV5-1 and TRBJ2-7, with D perhaps matching TRBD2 (5 bases). CDR1 is SGHRS, CDR2 YFSETQ, per germline. This CDR3 has 15 amino acids. The germline V and J ends were trimmed by 1 base and 4 bases, with 15 bases remaining between them. The CDR3 here is CASSLLGGVVYEQYF. The CDR3 DNA reads as TGCGCCAGCAGCTTGTTAGGAGGAGTAGTGTACGAGCAGTACTTC.

As DNA, the CDR3 is TGTGCCTGGAGCCTAAAATCTATGGGCAATCAGCCCCAGCATTTT. This encodes CAWSLKSMGNQPQHF. This chain joins TRBV30 and TRBJ1-5; the D is unclear. This CDR3 contains 15 residues. Trimming took 3 bases from V and 2 from J, leaving 14 bases between them. Germline CDR1 GTSNPN, CDR2 SVGIG (reference sequence).

This clone has a single count. The chain is built from TRBV19 and TRBJ2-2, with a tentative D call TRBD2 (6 bases). The V and J ends lost 10 bases and 7 bases respectively, with 19 bases between them. The CDR3 spans 14 residues. CDR1 LNHDA and CDR2 SQIVND come from the germline V gene (reference sequence). CDR3: CATTPGRGDGELFF. The DNA of the CDR3 is TGTGCCACCACTCCCGGGCGGGGCGACGGGGAGCTGTTTTTT.

This chain connects TRBV7-9 to TRBJ2-7; D is unclear. The V end lost 1 base, the J end lost 4 bases, and 5 bases lay between the germline ends. The CDR3 sequence is 12 residues long. Germline CDR1 and CDR2: SEHNR and FQNEAQ (reference sequence). The CDR3 DNA sequence: TGTGCCAGCAGCTTAGATCCATACGAGCAGTACTTC. It encodes CASSLDPYEQYF.

The chain recombines TRBV18 with TRBJ2-7; 9 nucleotides line up with TRBD1. The V and J ends lost 4 bases and 2 bases, in that order; junction bases with no gene match: 3. This CDR3 has 14 amino acids. Germline CDR1 is KGHSH and CDR2 is LQKENI. CDR3 sequence (DNA): TGTGCCAGCTCACGCGACAGGGGGGCCTACGAGCAGTACTTC. Amino acids: CASSRDRGAYEQYF.

DNA for the CDR3: TGTGCCAGCAGCCATGGACAGGCTTACGAGCAGTACTTC. It codes for CASSHGQAYEQYF. This chain connects TRBV7-3 to TRBJ2-7; 7 positions match TRBD1. The trim removed 5 bases at V and 4 bases at J, leaving 5 bases unmatched. Per the germline V gene, CDR1 is SGHTA and CDR2 is FQGTGA. The CDR3 has 13 residues.

The V call is TRBV6-5, the J call TRBJ2-7; D remains ambiguous. The germline gives CDR1 MNHEY, CDR2 SVGAGI. Trimming removed 5 bases at V and 5 bases at J, with 13 bases between. The CDR3 sequence is 13 residues long. The CDR3, as DNA: TGTGCCAGCAGTGAAGCGCGAGGCCACGAGCAGTACTTC. Protein sequence: CASSEARGHEQYF.

This rearrangement joins TRBV30 to TRBJ1-6; unclear D gene. From germline, CDR1 is GTSNPN and CDR2 SVGIG (reference sequence). V was clipped by 3 bases and J by 8 bases, with 14 bases between them. The CDR3 consists of 14 residues. CDR3 in amino acids: CAWRVSVLDSPLHF. CDR3 nucleotide sequence: TGTGCCTGGAGGGTGTCCGTATTAGATTCACCCCTCCACTTT.

This chain uses TRBV7-9 with TRBJ2-1; 9 nucleotides agree with TRBD2. V trimming: 5 bases; J trimming: 9 bases; junction bases outside the gene matches: 11. CDR3 length equals 15 residues. The germline gives CDR1 SEHNR, CDR2 FQNEAQ (reference sequence). The CDR3 loop is CASSPGSGGRIEQFF. The CDR3 DNA follows: TGTGCCAGCAGCCCTGGGAGCGGGGGGAGGATTGAGCAGTTCTTC.

The chain carries TRBV28 and TRBJ2-7, with D possibly TRBD2 on 5 matching bases. The CDR3 loop spans 18 amino acids. Germline V gene data show CDR1 as MDHEN and CDR2 as SYDVKM. The ends were cut back, 2 bases at V and 2 bases at J, with 22 bases in the middle. For the CDR3, the DNA is TGTGCCAGCAGTTTAGTGATGAGGAGTGCCGGAGGAACCTACGAGCAGTACTTC. This codes for CASSLVMRSAGGTYEQYF. Full variable domain (rest looked up from reference TRBV28 and TRBJ2-7): DVKVTQSSRYLVKRTGEKVFLECVQDMDHENMFWYRQDPGLGLRLIYFSYDVKMKEKGDIPEGYSVSREKKERFSLILESASTNQTSMYLCASSLVMRSAGGTYEQYFGPGTRLTVT.

This clone was found a few times. The genes are TRBV7-2 and TRBJ1-1, with 7 bases aligning to TRBD1. Trimming at V came to 0 bases and at J to 9 bases, leaving 10 bases not matched to a gene. CDR1 is SGHTA and CDR2 is FQGNSA in the germline V gene. The CDR3 length is 15 residues. This CDR3 reads CASSLARGVGQKAFF. The CDR3, as DNA: TGTGCCAGCAGCTTAGCGCGGGGGGTGGGACAGAAAGCTTTCTTT.

This clone has more than one count but fewer than ten. This chain uses TRBV19 with TRBJ1-5; the D gene is possibly TRBD1 (5 bases). Trimming removed 6 bases from V and 2 bases from J, with 14 bases in between. Germline V gives CDR1 LNHDA, CDR2 SQIVND (reference sequence). The CDR3 is made up of 15 amino acids. The CDR3 DNA reads TGTGCCAGTAGCGGGCGGGGAGGGGGCAATCAGCCCCAGCATTTT. As protein: CASSGRGGGNQPQHF.